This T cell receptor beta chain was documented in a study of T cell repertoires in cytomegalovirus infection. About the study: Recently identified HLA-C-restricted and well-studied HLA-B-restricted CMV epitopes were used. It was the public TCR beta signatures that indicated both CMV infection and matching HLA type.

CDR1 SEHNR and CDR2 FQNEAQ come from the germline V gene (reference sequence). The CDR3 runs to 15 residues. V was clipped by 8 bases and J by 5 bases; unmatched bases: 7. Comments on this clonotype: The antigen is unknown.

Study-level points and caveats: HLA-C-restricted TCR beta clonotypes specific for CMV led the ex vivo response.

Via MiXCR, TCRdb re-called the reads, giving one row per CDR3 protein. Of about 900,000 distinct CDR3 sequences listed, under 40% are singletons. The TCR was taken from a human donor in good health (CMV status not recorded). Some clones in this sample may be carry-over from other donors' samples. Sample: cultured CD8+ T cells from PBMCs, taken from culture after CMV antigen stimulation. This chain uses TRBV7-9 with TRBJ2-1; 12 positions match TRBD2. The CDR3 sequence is CASGALAGGNNEQFF. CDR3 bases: TGTGCCAGCGGCGCGCTAGCGGGGGGGAACAATGAGCAGTTCTTC.